These 24 T cell receptor beta chains originate from one sample sequenced in a study of shared clonotypes between healthy human individuals. Libraries were prepared by immunoSEQ multiplex PCR; TCRdb keeps only in-frame clonotypes and omits some of them. This table holds about 2.1 million clones, 80% to 95% found once. CD8 cells classed as naive were CD45RO-negative and positively selected for CCR7, excluding terminally differentiated effector memory CD45RA+ cells. The sequenced sample was naive CD8+ T cells from PBMCs. The receptors originated from a man between 18 and 35 years old in good health. Some clones in this sample may be carry-over from other donors' samples.

About this clone: The same CDR3 also results from other DNA sequences found in this sample. The rearrangement joins TRBV10-3 to TRBJ1-5; 7 nucleotides align to TRBD1. V was clipped by 8 bases and J by 4 bases; unmatched bases: 5. CDR1 and CDR2 (germline): ENHRY, SYGVKD. The CDR3 sequence is 13 residues long. This CDR3 is CAIGDSLNQPQHF. The CDR3 region has the DNA TGTGCCATCGGGGACAGCCTTAATCAGCCCCAGCATTTT.

The chain joins TRBV28 to TRBJ1-2, with TRBD1 matching over 8 bases. Germline CDR1 is MDHEN and CDR2 is SYDVKM. V lost 8 bases, J lost 2 bases, and 10 bases stayed unmatched. This CDR3 spans 15 amino acids. This CDR3 is CASGGRQGLNYGYTF. For the CDR3, the DNA is TGTGCCAGCGGTGGGAGACAGGGGTTGAACTATGGCTACACCTTC.

V and J are TRBV5-4 and TRBJ1-2; 10 bases agree with TRBD1. Germline trimming cut 1 base from V and 3 bases from J; bases unmatched to any gene: 3. CDR3 size: 15 residues. From germline, CDR1 is SGHNT and CDR2 YYREEE (reference sequence). CDR3: CASSLSGQGYYGYTF. The CDR3 DNA sequence: TGTGCCAGCAGCTTGTCGGGACAGGGGTACTATGGCTACACCTTC.

The chain employs TRBV5-4 and TRBJ1-2; the match to TRBD1 covers 7 bases. J lost 2 bases, V lost 0 bases, and 7 bases had no gene match. The CDR3 extends over 16 amino acids. The V gene's germline CDR1 is SGHNT and CDR2 YYREEE (reference sequence). CDR3 bases: TGTGCCAGCAGCTTGGGAGGGACAGTTATAAACTATGGCTACACCTTC. It encodes CASSLGGTVINYGYTF.

The J gene is TRBJ2-7, the V gene TRBV29-1; maybe TRBD1 (5 bases). V lost 8 bases, J lost 5 bases, and 16 bases lay in between. CDR1 is SQVTM, CDR2 ANQGSEA, per germline. This CDR3 has 12 amino acids. In DNA form, the CDR3 reads TGCAGCTCTCAGGGAATGGCGGACGAGCAGTACTTC. It is translated as CSSQGMADEQYF.

V is TRBV6-6 and J is TRBJ2-1, with D unresolved. CDR3 length: 13 amino acids. Germline CDR1 is MNHNY and CDR2 is SVGAGI (reference sequence). Trimming stripped 5 bases from V and 7 bases from J, with 12 bases between. The CDR3 spells CASSDTLVNEQFF. CDR3 nucleotides: TGTGCCAGCAGTGATACCCTAGTAAATGAGCAGTTCTTC.

The chain recombines TRBV11-3 with TRBJ2-5, with D tentatively TRBD1 (5 bases). CDR1 and CDR2 (germline): SGHNT, YENEEA. Between the trimmed V and J ends, which lost 0 bases and 5 bases, there was a span of 7 bases. The CDR3 loop spans 13 amino acids. The CDR3 protein is CASSLEQEETQYF. CDR3 nucleotide sequence: TGTGCCAGCAGCTTAGAACAGGAGGAGACCCAGTACTTC.

The chain combines TRBV21-1 with TRBJ2-1; the tabulated D call, TRBD2, remains unverified against the DNA. TRBV21-1 is a listed pseudogene. This CDR3 has 20 amino acids. The CDR3 spells CASSKWWTSGRGFIYNEQFF. Written as DNA, the CDR3 is TGTGCCAGCAGCAAATGGTGGACTAGCGGGAGAGGTTTTATATACAATGAGCAGTTCTTC.

The J gene is TRBJ2-1, the V gene TRBV19; 13 bases align to TRBD2. Germline loops: CDR1 LNHDA, CDR2 SQIVND (reference sequence). The ends lost 1 base at V and 4 bases at J; junction bases unmatched: 1. This CDR3 region has 16 residues. CDR3 nucleotides: TGTGCCAGTAGTATAGGGGGACTAGCGGGGTACAATGAGCAGTTCTTC. This codes for CASSIGGLAGYNEQFF.

Worth noting for this clone: The same CDR3 also results from other DNA sequences found in this sample. J is TRBJ2-7 and V is TRBV7-9; no clear D. Germline CDR1 and CDR2: SEHNR and FQNEAQ (reference sequence). This CDR3 comprises 12 residues. The V end lost 1 base, the J end lost 4 bases, and 5 bases lay between the germline ends. The DNA for the CDR3 is TGTGCCAGCAGCTTAGGGCGATACGAGCAGTACTTC. As protein: CASSLGRYEQYF.

This chain uses TRBV7-2 with TRBJ1-1; D gene ambiguous. The CDR3 covers 12 residues. V was cut by 2 bases and J by 5 bases, with 6 bases left in between. Germline CDR1 and CDR2: SGHTA and FQGNSA. CDR3 sequence (DNA): TGTGCCAGCAGCTTAAGACGGACTGAAGCTTTCTTT. This encodes CASSLRRTEAFF.

The CDR3 sequence: CASSLRHGNQPQHF. CDR3 sequence (DNA): TGTGCCAGCAGTTTACGCCACGGCAATCAGCCCCAGCATTTT. The rearrangement uses TRBV27 and TRBJ1-5; D unresolved. CDR1 and CDR2 (germline): MNHEY, SMNVEV (reference sequence). The length of the CDR3 is 14 residues. Deletions cut 2 bases from V and 2 bases from J, with 7 bases between.

For the CDR3, the DNA is TGTGCCAGTAGTATTGGAATCCCTGGCTCCTACAATGAGCAGTTCTTC. Protein product: CASSIGIPGSYNEQFF. This rearrangement joins TRBV19 to TRBJ2-1; D gene uncertain. The CDR3 runs 16 residues. Germline CDR1 and CDR2: LNHDA and SQIVND (reference sequence). Trimming cost V 3 bases and J 0 bases, with 12 bases left between them. Supplemented by reference TRBV19 and TRBJ2-1, the full variable domain reads DGGITQSPKYLFRKEGQNVTLSCEQNLNHDAMYWYRQDPGQGLRLIYYSQIVNDFQKGDIAEGYSVSREKKESFPLTVTSAQKNPTAFYLCASSIGIPGSYNEQFFGPGTRLTVL.

The chain carries TRBV6-4 and TRBJ2-1; 9 bases are shared with TRBD2. Germline values: CDR1 MRHNA, CDR2 SNTAGT. The CDR3 consists of 13 residues. V was pared by 3 bases and J by 9 bases, with 3 bases of the junction left unmatched. This CDR3 is CASSEAGGTEQFF. The CDR3 DNA sequence: TGTGCCAGCAGTGAAGCGGGAGGAACTGAGCAGTTCTTC.

Points on this clone: The sample carries other DNA sequences with the same CDR3. The rearrangement links TRBV9 to TRBJ1-3; D ambiguous. The germline V gene encodes CDR1 SGDLS and CDR2 YYNGEE. The CDR3 loop spans 14 amino acids. The V end was cut by 3 bases, the J end by 0 bases, with 7 bases between. This CDR3 is CASSDRDSGNTIYF. The CDR3 DNA is TGTGCCAGCAGCGACCGGGACTCTGGAAACACCATATATTTT.

The V and J genes are TRBV27 and TRBJ2-1; D is undetermined. Trimming shortened V by 5 bases and J by 4 bases, and 12 bases separated the two germline ends. Germline CDR1 and CDR2: MNHEY and SMNVEV (reference sequence). The CDR3 is 14 amino acids. For the CDR3, the DNA is TGTGCCAGCAGTGCCCGGTGGGCTTACAATGAGCAGTTCTTC. Translation gives CASSARWAYNEQFF.

This clone was counted once. This chain connects TRBV7-9 to TRBJ1-1; TRBD1 matches 10 bases. Germline V gives CDR1 SEHNR, CDR2 FQNEAQ (reference sequence). V was clipped by 5 bases and J by 4 bases; unmatched bases: 4. The length of the CDR3 is 14 residues. The CDR3 here is CASSRDRGSTEAFF. The DNA for the CDR3 is TGTGCCAGCAGCCGGGACAGGGGATCCACTGAAGCTTTCTTT.

The rearrangement links TRBV19 to TRBJ1-2; no clear D gene. Germline V gene sequence: CDR1 LNHDA, CDR2 SQIVND (reference sequence). The CDR3 spans 13 residues. Between the trimmed V and J ends, which lost 3 bases and 2 bases, there was a span of 7 bases. This chain's CDR3 is CASSMVKNYGYTF. The CDR3 DNA sequence: TGTGCCAGTAGTATGGTCAAGAACTATGGCTACACCTTC.

The chain is built from TRBV4-1 and TRBJ2-6; D is undetermined. This CDR3 is built from 15 residues. With 1 base removed from V and 3 bases from J, the gap between germline ends came to 7 bases. Per the germline V gene, CDR1 is MGHRA and CDR2 is YSYEKL. The CDR3 protein is CASSQALYGANVLTF. CDR3 DNA: TGCGCCAGCAGCCAAGCTCTTTATGGGGCCAACGTCCTGACTTTC.

Note on this clone: Other DNA variants within this sample encode the same CDR3. The chain joins TRBV5-1 to TRBJ2-7; D is undetermined. This CDR3 is built from 12 residues. The V end lost 0 bases, the J end lost 6 bases, and 7 bases lay between the germline ends. CDR1 is SGHRS, CDR2 YFSETQ, per germline. In DNA form, the CDR3 reads TGCGCCAGCAGCTTGGCAGGTTCCGAGCAGTACTTC. This encodes CASSLAGSEQYF.

This clone was counted once. CDR3 sequence: CASRTTSGRHYNEQFF. The CDR3 region has the DNA TGTGCCAGTAGAACAACTAGCGGCAGGCACTACAATGAGCAGTTCTTC. The chain recombines TRBV19 with TRBJ2-1; 8 bases fit TRBD2. Germline assignment: CDR1 LNHDA and CDR2 SQIVND (reference sequence). With V trimmed by 6 bases and J by 3 bases, 10 bases remained unmatched. The CDR3 length is 16 residues.

The DNA for the CDR3 is TGCGCCAGCAGCCAAGATCTTGAGGGCCCGGGGACAGATACGCAGTATTTT. Residues: CASSQDLEGPGTDTQYF. The chain is built from TRBV4-1 and TRBJ2-3; perhaps TRBD2 as D (5 bases). The CDR3 spans 17 residues. Germline V gene sequence: CDR1 MGHRA, CDR2 YSYEKL. Trimming pared 0 bases from V and 3 bases from J, leaving 16 bases between.

The chain couples TRBV7-2 to TRBJ2-6; TRBD2 matches 7 bases. The CDR3 totals 16 residues. V lost 5 bases, J lost 0 bases, and 4 bases stayed unmatched. Per germline, CDR1 SGHTA and CDR2 FQGNSA. The CDR3, as DNA: TGTGCCAGCAGCGCGGGAGCAGGCTCTGGGGCCAACGTCCTGACTTTC. This translates into CASSAGAGSGANVLTF.

The CDR3 here is CASSLGYRSAYEQYF. CDR3 DNA: TGTGCCAGCAGCTTAGGGTATCGTTCAGCCTACGAGCAGTACTTC. The rearrangement joins TRBV11-2 to TRBJ2-7; unclear D gene. V was trimmed by 1 base and J by 2 bases, leaving 12 bases between them. The CDR3 consists of 15 residues. In germline, CDR1 is SGHAT, CDR2 FQNNGV.